This T cell receptor (beta chain) was retrieved from a study of post-analysis software for immune sequencing data. On the study more broadly: Patients with relapsing-remitting, secondary progressive and progressive-relapsing multiple sclerosis courses were all represented. General study points: Comparison of patients with controls showed five TRBV segments more frequent in patients, TRBV5-6, TRBV5-1 and TRBV20-1 among them. F measure grouped same-batch samples tightly together. When compared against controls, multiple sclerosis patients showed significantly lower normalized Chao1 diversity.

The library was made from cDNA and included unique molecular identifiers. TCRdb reanalysed the PCR reads using MiXCR and keeps one entry per CDR3 protein. This table holds around 700,000 distinct CDR3 sequences, over 45% found once. The CDR3 is 18 amino acids. A remark on this clonotype: Its antigen is not known.

The sequenced sample was blood. The TCR comes from a girl aged 2 to 9 with multiple sclerosis. The V and J genes are TRBV21-1 and TRBJ2-3; the D call in the table, TRBD2, was not verified against the DNA. TRBV21-1 is assigned pseudogene status. In DNA form, the CDR3 reads TGTGCCAGCAGCATGGCTAGCGGGGGGAGGATTAGCACAGATACGCAGTATTTT. This gives the protein CASSMASGGRISTDTQYF.